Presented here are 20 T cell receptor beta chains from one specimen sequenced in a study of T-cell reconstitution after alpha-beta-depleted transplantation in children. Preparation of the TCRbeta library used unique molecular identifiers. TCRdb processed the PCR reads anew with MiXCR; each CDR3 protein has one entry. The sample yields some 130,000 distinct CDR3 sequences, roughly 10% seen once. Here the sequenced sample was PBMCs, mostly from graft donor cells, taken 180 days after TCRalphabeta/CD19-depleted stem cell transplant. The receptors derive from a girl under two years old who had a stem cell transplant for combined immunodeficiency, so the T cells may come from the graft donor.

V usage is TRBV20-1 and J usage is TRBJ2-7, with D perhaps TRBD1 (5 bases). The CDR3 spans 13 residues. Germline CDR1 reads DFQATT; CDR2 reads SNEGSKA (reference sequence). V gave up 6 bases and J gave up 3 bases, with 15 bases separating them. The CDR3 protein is CSAEGAAGYEQYF. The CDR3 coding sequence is TGCAGTGCCGAAGGGGCAGCAGGCTACGAGCAGTACTTC.

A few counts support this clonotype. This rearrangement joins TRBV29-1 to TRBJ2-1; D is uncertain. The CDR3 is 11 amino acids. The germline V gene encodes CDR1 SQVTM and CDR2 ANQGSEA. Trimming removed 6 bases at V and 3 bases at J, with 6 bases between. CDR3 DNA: TGCAGCGTGCGGATCTACAATGAGCAGTTCTTC. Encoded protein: CSVRIYNEQFF.

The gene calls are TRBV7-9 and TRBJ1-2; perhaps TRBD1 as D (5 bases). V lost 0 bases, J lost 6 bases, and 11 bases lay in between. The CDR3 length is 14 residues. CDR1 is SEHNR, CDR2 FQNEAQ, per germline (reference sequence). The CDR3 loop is CASSLAGGIHGYTF. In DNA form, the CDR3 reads TGTGCCAGCAGCTTAGCGGGGGGGATTCATGGCTACACCTTC.

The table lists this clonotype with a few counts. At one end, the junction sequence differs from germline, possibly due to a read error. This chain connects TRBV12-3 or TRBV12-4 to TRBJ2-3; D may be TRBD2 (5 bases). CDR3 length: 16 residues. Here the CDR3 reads CASSLAFGFSTDTQYF. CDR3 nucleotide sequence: TGTGCCAGCAGTCTAGCCTTTGGATTCTCCACAGATACGCAGTATTTT.

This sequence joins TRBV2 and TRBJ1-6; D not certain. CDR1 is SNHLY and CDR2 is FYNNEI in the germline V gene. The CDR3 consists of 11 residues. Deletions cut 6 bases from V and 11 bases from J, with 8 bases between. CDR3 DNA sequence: TGTGCCAGCAGGCTCTTGCCACCCCTCCACTTT. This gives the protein CASRLLPPLHF. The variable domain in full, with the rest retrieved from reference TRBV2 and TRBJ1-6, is EPEVTQTPSHQVTQMGQEVILRCVPISNHLYFYWYRQILGQKVEFLVSFYNNEISEKSEIFDDQFSVERPDGSNFTLKIRSTKLEDSAMYFCASRLLPPLHFGNGTRLTVT.

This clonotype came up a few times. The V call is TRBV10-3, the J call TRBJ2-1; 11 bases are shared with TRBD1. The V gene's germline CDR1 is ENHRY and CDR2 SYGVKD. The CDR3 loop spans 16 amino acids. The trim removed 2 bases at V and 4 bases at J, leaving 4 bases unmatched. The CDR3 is CAISEMGTGGYNEQFF. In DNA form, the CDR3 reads TGTGCCATCAGTGAGATGGGGACAGGGGGTTACAATGAGCAGTTCTTC.

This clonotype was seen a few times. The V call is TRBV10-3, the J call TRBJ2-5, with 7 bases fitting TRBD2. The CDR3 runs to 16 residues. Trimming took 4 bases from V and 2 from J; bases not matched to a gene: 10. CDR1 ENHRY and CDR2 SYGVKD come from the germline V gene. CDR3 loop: CAISALERRGQETQYF. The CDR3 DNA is TGTGCCATCAGTGCCCTGGAAAGGCGGGGGCAAGAGACCCAGTACTTC.

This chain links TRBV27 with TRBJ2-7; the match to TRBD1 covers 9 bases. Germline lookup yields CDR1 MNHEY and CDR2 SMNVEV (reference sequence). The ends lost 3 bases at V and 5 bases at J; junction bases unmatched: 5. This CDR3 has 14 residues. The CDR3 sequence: CASSLGQGGHEQYF. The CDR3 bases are TGTGCCAGCAGTTTGGGACAGGGAGGTCACGAGCAGTACTTC.

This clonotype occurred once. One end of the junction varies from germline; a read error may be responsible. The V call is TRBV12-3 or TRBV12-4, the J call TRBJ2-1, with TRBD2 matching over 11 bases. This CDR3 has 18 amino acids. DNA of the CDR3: TGTACCAGCAGTGTCGCCTCGCGCACGGGACTAGCGGTCGTATGGAAGGTCTTC. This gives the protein CTSSVASRTGLAVVWKVF.

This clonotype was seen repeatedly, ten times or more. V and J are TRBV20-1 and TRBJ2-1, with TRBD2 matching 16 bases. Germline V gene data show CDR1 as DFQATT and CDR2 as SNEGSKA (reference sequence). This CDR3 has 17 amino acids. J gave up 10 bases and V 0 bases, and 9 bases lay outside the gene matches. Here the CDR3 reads CSARDLGTSGRAPEQFF. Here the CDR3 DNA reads TGCAGTGCTAGAGATCTTGGGACTAGCGGGAGGGCCCCAGAGCAGTTCTTC.

The CDR3 spells CSVGTGSYEQYF. In nucleotides, the CDR3 is TGCAGCGTCGGGACAGGGTCCTACGAGCAGTACTTC. The rearrangement joins TRBV29-1 to TRBJ2-7, with 9 positions matching TRBD1. The V gene end was trimmed by 6 bases and the J gene end by 1 base; junction bases not matched to a gene: 1. Germline-derived CDR1 and CDR2 are SQVTM and ANQGSEA. CDR3 length equals 12 residues.

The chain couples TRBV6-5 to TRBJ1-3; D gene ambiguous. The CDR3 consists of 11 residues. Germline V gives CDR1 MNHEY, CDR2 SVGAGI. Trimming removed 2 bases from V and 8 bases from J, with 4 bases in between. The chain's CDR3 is CASSYGDTIYF. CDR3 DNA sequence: TGTGCCAGCAGTTACGGGGACACCATATATTTT.

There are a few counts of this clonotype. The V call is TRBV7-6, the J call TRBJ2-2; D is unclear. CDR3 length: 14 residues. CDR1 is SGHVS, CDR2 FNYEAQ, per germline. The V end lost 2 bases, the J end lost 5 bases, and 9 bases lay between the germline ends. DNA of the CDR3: TGTGCCAGCAGCTTAACCCGGTCAACCGGGGAGCTGTTTTTT. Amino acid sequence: CASSLTRSTGELFF.

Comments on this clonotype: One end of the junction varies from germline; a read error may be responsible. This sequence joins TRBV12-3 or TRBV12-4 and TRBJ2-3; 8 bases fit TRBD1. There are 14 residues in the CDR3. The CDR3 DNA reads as TGTGCCGGCAGTACGACAGGGGCGGCAGATACGCAGTATTTT. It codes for CAGSTTGAADTQYF.

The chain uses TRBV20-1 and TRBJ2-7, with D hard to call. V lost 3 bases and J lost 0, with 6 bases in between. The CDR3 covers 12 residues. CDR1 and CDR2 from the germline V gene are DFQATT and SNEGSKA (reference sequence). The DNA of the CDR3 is TGCAGTGCTAGTGATCGCTCCTACGAGCAGTACTTC. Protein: CSASDRSYEQYF.

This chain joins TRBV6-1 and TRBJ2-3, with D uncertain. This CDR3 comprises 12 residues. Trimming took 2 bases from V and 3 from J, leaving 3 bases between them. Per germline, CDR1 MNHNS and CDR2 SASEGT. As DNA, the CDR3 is TGTGCCAGCAGTGAAAATACAGATACGCAGTATTTT. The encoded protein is CASSENTDTQYF.

The DNA for the CDR3 is TGTGCCAGCAGCCAAGGAAGTACTTCCTATGGCTACACCTTC. Translated: CASSQGSTSYGYTF. The chain joins TRBV16 to TRBJ1-2; no clear D gene. V lost 2 bases to trimming and J lost 4 bases, with 11 bases between them. CDR3 length equals 14 residues. The germline V gene encodes CDR1 KGHSY and CDR2 FQNENV.

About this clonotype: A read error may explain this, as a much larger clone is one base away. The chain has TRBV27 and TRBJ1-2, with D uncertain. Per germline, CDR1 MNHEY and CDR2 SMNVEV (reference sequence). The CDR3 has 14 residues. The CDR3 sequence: CASSLNWPNYGDTF. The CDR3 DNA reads TGTGCCAGCAGTTTAAATTGGCCGAACTATGGCGACACCTTC.

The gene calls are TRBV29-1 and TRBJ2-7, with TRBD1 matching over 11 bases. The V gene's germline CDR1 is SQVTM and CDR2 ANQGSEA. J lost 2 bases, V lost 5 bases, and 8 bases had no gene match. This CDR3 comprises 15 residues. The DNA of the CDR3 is TGCAGCGTTCTCCAGTCGGACAGGGGGCCCTACGAGCAGTACTTC. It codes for CSVLQSDRGPYEQYF.

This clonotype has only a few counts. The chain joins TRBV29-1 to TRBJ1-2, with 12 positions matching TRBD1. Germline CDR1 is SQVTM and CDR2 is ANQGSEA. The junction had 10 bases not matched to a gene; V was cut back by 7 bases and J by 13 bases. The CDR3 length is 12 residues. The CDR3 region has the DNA TGCAGCGCACCGGGGGGACAGGGGGCCAGCACCTTC. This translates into CSAPGGQGASTF. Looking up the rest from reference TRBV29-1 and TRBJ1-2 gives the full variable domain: SAVISQKPSRDICQRGTSLTIQCQVDSQVTMMFWYRQQPGQSLTLIATANQGSEATYESGFVIDKFPISRPNLTFSTLTVSNMSPEDSSIYLCSAPGGQGASTFGSGTRLTVV.